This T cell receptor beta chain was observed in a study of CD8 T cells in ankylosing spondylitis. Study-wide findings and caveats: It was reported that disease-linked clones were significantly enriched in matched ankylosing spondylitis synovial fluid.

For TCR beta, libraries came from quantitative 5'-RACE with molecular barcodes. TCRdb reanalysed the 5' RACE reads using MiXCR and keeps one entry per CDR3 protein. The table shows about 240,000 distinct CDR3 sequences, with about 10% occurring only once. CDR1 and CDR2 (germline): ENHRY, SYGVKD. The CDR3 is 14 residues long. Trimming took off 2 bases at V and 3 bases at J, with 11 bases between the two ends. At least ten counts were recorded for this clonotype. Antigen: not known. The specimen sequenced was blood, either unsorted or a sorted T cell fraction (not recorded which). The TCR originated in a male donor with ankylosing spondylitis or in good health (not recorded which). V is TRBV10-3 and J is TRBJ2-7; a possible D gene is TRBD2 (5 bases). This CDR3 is CAISEVLGGYEQYF. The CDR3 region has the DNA TGTGCCATCAGTGAGGTTTTAGGAGGCTACGAGCAGTACTTC.